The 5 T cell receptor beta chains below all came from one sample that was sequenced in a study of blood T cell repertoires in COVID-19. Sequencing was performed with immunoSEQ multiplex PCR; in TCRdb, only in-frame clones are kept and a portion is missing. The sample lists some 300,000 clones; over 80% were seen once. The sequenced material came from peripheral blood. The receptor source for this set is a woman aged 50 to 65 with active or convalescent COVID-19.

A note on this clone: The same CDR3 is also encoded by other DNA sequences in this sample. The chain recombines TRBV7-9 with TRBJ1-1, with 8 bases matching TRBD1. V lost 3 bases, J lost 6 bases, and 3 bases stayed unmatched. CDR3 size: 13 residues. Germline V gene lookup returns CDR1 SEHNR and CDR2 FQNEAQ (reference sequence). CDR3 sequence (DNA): TGTGCCAGCAGCTTCGGACAGGGCTCTGAAGCTTTCTTT. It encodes CASSFGQGSEAFF.

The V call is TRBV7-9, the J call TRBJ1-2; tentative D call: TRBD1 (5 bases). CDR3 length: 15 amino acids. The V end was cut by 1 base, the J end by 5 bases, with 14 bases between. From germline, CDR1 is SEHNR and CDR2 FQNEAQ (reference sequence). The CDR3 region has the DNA TGTGCCAGCAGCTTAGACGCCAGGGTCAATTATGGCTACACCTTC. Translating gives CASSLDARVNYGYTF.

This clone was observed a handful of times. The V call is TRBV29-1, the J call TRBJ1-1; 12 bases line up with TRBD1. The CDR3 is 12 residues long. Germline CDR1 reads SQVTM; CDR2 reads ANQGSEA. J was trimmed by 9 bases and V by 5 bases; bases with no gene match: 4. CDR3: CSVQWDRGQAFF. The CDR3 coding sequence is TGCAGCGTTCAGTGGGACAGGGGGCAAGCTTTCTTT.

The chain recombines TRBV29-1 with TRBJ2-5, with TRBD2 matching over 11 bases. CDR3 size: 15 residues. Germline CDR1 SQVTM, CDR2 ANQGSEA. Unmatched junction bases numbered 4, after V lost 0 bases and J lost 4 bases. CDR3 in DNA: TGCAGCGTTGAAGAACTAGCGGGAGTACCAGAGACCCAGTACTTC. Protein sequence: CSVEELAGVPETQYF.

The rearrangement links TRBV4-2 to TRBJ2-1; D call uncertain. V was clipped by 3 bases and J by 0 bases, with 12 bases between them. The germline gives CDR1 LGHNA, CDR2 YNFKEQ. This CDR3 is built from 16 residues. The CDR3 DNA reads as TGTGCCAGCAGCCATTTGCGGAAAAGCTCCTACAATGAGCAGTTCTTC. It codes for CASSHLRKSSYNEQFF.